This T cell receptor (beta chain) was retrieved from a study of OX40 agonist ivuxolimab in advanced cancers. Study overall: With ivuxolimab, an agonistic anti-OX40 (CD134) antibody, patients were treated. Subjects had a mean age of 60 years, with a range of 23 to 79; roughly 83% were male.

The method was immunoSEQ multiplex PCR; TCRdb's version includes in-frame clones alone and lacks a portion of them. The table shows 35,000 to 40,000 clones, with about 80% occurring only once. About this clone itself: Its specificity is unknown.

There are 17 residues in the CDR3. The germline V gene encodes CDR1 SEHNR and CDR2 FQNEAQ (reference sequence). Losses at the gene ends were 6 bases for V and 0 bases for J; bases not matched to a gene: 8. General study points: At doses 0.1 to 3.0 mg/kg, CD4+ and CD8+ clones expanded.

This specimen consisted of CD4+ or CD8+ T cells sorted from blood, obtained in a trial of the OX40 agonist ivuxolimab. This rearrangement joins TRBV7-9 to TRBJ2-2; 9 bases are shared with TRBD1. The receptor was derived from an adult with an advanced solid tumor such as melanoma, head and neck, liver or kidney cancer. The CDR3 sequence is CASRSLRQGANTGELFF. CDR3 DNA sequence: TGTGCCAGCAGGTCACTTCGACAGGGGGCGAACACCGGGGAGCTGTTTTTT.